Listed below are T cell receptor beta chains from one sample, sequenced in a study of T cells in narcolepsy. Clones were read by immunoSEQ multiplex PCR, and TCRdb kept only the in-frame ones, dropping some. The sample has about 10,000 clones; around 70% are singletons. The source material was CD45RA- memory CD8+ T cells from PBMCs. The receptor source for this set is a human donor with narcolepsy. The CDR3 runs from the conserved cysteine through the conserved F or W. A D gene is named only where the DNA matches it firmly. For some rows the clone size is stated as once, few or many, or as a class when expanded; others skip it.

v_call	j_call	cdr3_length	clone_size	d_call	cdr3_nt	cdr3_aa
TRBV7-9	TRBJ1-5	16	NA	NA	TGTGCCAGCAGCTATCATGCGGCCCTACGCAATCAGCCCCAGCATTTT	CASSYHAALRNQPQHF
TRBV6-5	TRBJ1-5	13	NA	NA	TGTGCCAGCAGTTACCTATGGGAGCAGCCCCAGCATTTT	CASSYLWEQPQHF
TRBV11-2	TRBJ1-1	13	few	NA	TGTGCCAGCAGCTTATCGTTGAACACTGAAGCTTTCTTT	CASSLSLNTEAFF
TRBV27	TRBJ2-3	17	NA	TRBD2	TGTGCCAGCAGTCCCGGGACTAGCGGGAGGGGGACAGATACGCAGTATTTT	CASSPGTSGRGTDTQYF
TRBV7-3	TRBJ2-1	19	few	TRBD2	TGTGCCAGCAGTCTATCACTAGCGGGGGGGCCTGGGTCCTACAATGAGCAGTTCTTC	CASSLSLAGGPGSYNEQFF
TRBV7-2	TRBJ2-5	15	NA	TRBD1	TGTGCCAGCAGCTTCCCGACAGGGGGCGGAGAGACCCAGTACTTC	CASSFPTGGGETQYF
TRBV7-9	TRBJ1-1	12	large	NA	TGTGCCAGCAGCTTTAACAGAGCTGAAGCTTTCTTT	CASSFNRAEAFF
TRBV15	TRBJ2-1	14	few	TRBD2	TGTGCCACCAGGGGGACTAGCGGTCTCAATGAGCAGTTCTTC	CATRGTSGLNEQFF
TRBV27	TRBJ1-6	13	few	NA	TGTGCCAGCAGTTTTTACGAGAATTCACCCCTCCACTTT	CASSFYENSPLHF
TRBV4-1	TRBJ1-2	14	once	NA	TGCGCCAGCAGCCATTTCAGAACTAACTATGGCTACACCTTC	CASSHFRTNYGYTF
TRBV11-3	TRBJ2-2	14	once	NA	TGTGCCAGCCAGTCAGCGGCGAACACCGGGGAGCTGTTTTTT	CASQSAANTGELFF
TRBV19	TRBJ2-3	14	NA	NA	TGTGCCAGTAGTATAGTTCTTTTCACAGATACGCAGTATTTT	CASSIVLFTDTQYF
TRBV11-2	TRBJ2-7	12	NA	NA	TGTGCCAGCAGCTTAGTCCACTACGAGCAGTACTTC	CASSLVHYEQYF
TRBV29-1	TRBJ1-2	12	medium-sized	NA	TGCAGCGTTGAGTTTCGAAACTATGGCTACACCTTC	CSVEFRNYGYTF
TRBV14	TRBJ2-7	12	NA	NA	TGTGCCAGCCAGGGGGGGTCCTACGAGCAGTACTTC	CASQGGSYEQYF
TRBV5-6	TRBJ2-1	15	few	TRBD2	TGTGCCAGCAGCTTGGCGCTAGCGGGGGGGAATGAGCAGTTCTTC	CASSLALAGGNEQFF
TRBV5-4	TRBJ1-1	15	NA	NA	TGTGCCAGCAGCTTGAGTCAAGTGGGGAGGACTGAAGCTTTCTTT	CASSLSQVGRTEAFF
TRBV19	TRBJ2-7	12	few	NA	TGTGCCACCCTTGGCGGTTACTACGAGCAGTACTTC	CATLGGYYEQYF
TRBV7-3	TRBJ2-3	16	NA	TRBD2	TGTGCCAGCAGCTTAAAGCTAGCGGGAGGTACAGATACGCAGTATTTT	CASSLKLAGGTDTQYF
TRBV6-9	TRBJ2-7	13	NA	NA	TGTGCCAGCAGTTTGGGACCCTACTACGAGCAGTACTTC	CASSLGPYYEQYF
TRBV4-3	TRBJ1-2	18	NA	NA	TGCGCCAGCAGCCCCAAAGAGGGCAGGGGAATAGCTAACTATGGCTACACCTTC	CASSPKEGRGIANYGYTF
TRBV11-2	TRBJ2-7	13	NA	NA	TGTGCCAGCAGTGAACACCGGGACGGCGAGCAGTACTTC	CASSEHRDGEQYF
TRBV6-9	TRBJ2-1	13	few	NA	TGTGCCAGCAGTTGGACAGTCTACAATGAGCAGTTCTTC	CASSWTVYNEQFF
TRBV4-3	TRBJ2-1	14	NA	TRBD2	TGCGCCAGCAGCCGCTGGACTAGTGACAATGAGCAGTTCTTC	CASSRWTSDNEQFF
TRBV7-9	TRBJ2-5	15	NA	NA	TGTGCCAGCAGCAATACCGGGGACCCAGGATACGAGCAGCACTTC	CASSNTGDPGYEQHF
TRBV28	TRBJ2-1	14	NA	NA	TGTGCCAGCAGTTTTGGTAGTGATTACAATGAGCAGTTCTTC	CASSFGSDYNEQFF
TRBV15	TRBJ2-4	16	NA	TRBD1	TGTGCCACCAGCAGGACGACAGGGTCTAGCAAAAACATTCAGTACTTC	CATSRTTGSSKNIQYF
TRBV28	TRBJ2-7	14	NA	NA	TGTGCCAGCAGTTTACGCAGGGAACCCTACGAGCAGTACTTC	CASSLRREPYEQYF
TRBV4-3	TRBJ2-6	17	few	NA	TGCGCCAGCAGCCAAGAGGGATCGGTCTCTGGGGCCAACGTCCTGACTTTC	CASSQEGSVSGANVLTF
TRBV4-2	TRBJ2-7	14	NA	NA	TGTGCCAGCAGCCAAGATGAGACTACCTACGAGCAGTACTTC	CASSQDETTYEQYF
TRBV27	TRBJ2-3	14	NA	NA	TGTGCCAGCTACGCGGGGGACAACACAGATACGCAGTATTTT	CASYAGDNTDTQYF
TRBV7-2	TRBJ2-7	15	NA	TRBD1	TGTGCCAGCAGCCCCGCCGGGACAGGGGACAACGAGCAGTACTTC	CASSPAGTGDNEQYF
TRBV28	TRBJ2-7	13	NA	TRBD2	TGTGCCAGCAGTTTTGGGGCGGGGGGAGAGCAGTACTTC	CASSFGAGGEQYF
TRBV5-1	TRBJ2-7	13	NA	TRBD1	TGCGCCAGCAGCTATACAGGGGACTACGAGCAGTACTTC	CASSYTGDYEQYF
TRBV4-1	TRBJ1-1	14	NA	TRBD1	TGCGCCAGCAGCCTACGGACAGGGAACACTGAAGCTTTCTTT	CASSLRTGNTEAFF
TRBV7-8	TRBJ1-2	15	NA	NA	TGTGCCAGCAGCTTAGTAGGTGGGACTATCTATGGCTACACCTTC	CASSLVGGTIYGYTF
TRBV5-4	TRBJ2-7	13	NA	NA	TGTGCCAGCAGCTTGGACAGGGCCTACGAGCAGTACTTC	CASSLDRAYEQYF
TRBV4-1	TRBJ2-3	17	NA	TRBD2	TGCGCCAGCAGCCAAGGGCCGACTAGCGGGTACACAGATACGCAGTATTTT	CASSQGPTSGYTDTQYF
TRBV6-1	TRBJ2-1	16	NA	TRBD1	TGTGCCAGCAGTGATCATATGGGACAGGGAAGCAATGAGCAGTTCTTC	CASSDHMGQGSNEQFF
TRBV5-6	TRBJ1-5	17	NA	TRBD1	TGTGCCAGCAGCAGAGGACAGGACGAATATAGCAATCAGCCCCAGCATTTT	CASSRGQDEYSNQPQHF
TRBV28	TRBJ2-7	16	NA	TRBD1	TGTGCCAGCAGTTCTCCCAGCGGGACAGGGCACTACGAGCAGTACTTC	CASSSPSGTGHYEQYF